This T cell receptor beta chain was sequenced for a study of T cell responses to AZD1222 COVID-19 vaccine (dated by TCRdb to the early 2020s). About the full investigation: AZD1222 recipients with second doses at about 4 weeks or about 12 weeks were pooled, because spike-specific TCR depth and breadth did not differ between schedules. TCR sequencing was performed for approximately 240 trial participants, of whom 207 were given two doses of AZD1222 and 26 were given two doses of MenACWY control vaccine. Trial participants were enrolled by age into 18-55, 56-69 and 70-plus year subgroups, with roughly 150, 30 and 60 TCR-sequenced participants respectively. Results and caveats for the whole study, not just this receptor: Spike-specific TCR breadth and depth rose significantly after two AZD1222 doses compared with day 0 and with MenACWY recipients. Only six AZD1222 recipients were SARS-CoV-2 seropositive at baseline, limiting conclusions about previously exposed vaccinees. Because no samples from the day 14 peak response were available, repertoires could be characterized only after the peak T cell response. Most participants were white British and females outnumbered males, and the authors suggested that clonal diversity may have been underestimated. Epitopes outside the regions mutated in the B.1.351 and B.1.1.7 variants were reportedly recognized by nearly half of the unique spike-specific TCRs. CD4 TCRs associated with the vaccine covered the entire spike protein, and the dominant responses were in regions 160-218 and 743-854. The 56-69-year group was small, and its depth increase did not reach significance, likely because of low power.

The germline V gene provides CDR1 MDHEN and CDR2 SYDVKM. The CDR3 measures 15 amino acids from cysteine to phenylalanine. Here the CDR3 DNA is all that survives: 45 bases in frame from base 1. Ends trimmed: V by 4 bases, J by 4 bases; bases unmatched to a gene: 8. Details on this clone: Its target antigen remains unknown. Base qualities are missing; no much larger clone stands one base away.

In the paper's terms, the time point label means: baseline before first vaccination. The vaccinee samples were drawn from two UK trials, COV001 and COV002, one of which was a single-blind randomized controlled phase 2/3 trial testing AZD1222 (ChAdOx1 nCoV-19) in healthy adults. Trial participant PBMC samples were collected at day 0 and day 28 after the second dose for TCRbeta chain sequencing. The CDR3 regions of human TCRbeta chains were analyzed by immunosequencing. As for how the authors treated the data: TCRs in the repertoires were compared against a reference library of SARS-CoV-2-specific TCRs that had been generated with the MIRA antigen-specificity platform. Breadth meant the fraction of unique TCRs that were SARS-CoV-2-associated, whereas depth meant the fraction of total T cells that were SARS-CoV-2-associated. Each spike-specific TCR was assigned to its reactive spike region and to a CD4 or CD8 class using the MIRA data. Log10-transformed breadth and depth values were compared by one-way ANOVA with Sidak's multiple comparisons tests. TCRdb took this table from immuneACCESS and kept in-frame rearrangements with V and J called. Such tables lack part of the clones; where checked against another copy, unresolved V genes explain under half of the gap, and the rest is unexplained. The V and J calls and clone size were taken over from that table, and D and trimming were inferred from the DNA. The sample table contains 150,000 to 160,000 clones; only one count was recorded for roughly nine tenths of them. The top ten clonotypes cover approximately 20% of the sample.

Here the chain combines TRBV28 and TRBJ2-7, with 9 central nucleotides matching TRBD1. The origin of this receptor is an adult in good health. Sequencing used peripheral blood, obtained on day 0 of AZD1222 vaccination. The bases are TGTGCCAGCAGTTCTAAGTGGGACAGGGTTTACGAGCAGTACTTC. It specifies CASSSKWDRVYEQYF.